This T cell receptor (beta chain) was recorded in a study of early T cells in non-severe SARS-CoV-2 infection. Germline V gene data show CDR1 as MNHEY and CDR2 as SMNVEV (reference sequence). The CDR3 consists of 15 residues. The germline V and J ends were trimmed by 3 bases and 1 base, with 7 bases remaining between them. MiXCR, run by TCRdb on the 5' RACE reads, gives a single entry per CDR3 protein. The data contain approximately 65,000 distinct CDR3 sequences, approximately 10% of them singletons. A few counts support this clonotype. This specimen consisted of whole blood, obtained at baseline. This receptor was obtained from an adult who was a healthcare worker with PCR-confirmed SARS-CoV-2 infection or an uninfected control (not recorded which). The chain is built from TRBV27 and TRBJ2-6, with no clear D. CDR3 DNA: TGTGCCAGCAGTTTTTTAGTGTCTGGGGCCAACGTCCTGACTTTC. It encodes CASSFLVSGANVLTF. Variable domain in full (rest from reference TRBV27 and TRBJ2-6): EAQVTQNPRYLITVTGKKLTVTCSQNMNHEYMSWYRQDPGLGLRQIYYSMNVEVTDKGDVPEGYKVSRKEKRNFPLILESPSPNQTSLYFCASSFLVSGANVLTFGAGSRLTVL.